One and the same sample provided the 9 T cell receptor beta chains below, sequenced in a study of response to subunit inactivated influenza vaccine. MiXCR was run by TCRdb on the RT-PCR reads, yielding one entry per CDR3 protein. The data show a few hundred thousand distinct CDR3 sequences, approximately 23% seen once. The source was PBMCs from blood, collected approximately 20 months after vaccination. The receptor set was obtained from a man aged 50-75 years who received an inactivated influenza vaccine.

There are a few counts of this clonotype. The chain recombines TRBV6-2 or TRBV6-3 with TRBJ2-1, with 8 nucleotides matching TRBD2. After removal of 5 bases from V and 0 bases from J, the junction contained 9 bases not matched to a gene. CDR3 length: 17 residues. Germline loops: CDR1 MNHEY, CDR2 SVGEGT. CDR3: CASSHPGTRASYNEQFF. CDR3 bases: TGTGCCAGCAGTCATCCCGGGACTAGGGCCTCCTACAATGAGCAGTTCTTC.

V and J are TRBV6-5 and TRBJ1-1; D uncertain. Germline CDR1 reads MNHEY; CDR2 reads SVGAGI. Trimming took 0 bases from V and 5 from J, leaving 10 bases between them. This CDR3 has 14 amino acids. The CDR3 DNA follows: TGTGCCAGCAGTTACTCGATCAGGAGGACTGAAGCTTTCTTT. It yields the protein CASSYSIRRTEAFF.

This clonotype was observed a few times. CDR3 loop: CASSVAFQGGGTEAFF. The DNA of the CDR3 is TGTGCCAGCAGCGTAGCCTTCCAAGGAGGCGGCACTGAAGCTTTCTTT. The chain is built from TRBV9 and TRBJ1-1; D unclear. There are 16 residues in the CDR3. The germline CDR1 and CDR2 sequences are SGDLS and YYNGEE. V lost 0 bases to trimming and J lost 4 bases, with 16 bases between them.

The genes are TRBV11-2 and TRBJ2-1; the match to TRBD2 covers 8 bases. This CDR3 comprises 15 residues. Germline V gene lookup returns CDR1 SGHAT and CDR2 FQNNGV. Trimming cost V 0 bases and J 7 bases; bases outside gene matches: 5. In DNA form, the CDR3 reads TGTGCCAGCAGCTTAGATTTACTAGCGGAGAATGAGCAGTTCTTC. Translated, it gives CASSLDLLAENEQFF.

Only a few counts were recorded for this clonotype. The V gene is TRBV7-2, the J gene TRBJ1-6, with D hard to call. CDR3 length: 14 amino acids. From germline, CDR1 is SGHTA and CDR2 FQGNSA. The V end was cut by 4 bases, the J end by 4 bases, with 8 bases between. The CDR3 loop is CASSYTSYNSPLHF. CDR3 DNA: TGTGCCAGCAGCTACACAAGTTATAATTCACCCCTCCACTTT.

There are a few counts of this clonotype. The gene calls are TRBV7-9 and TRBJ2-6, with unresolved D. Trimming removed 7 bases at V and 2 bases at J, with 6 bases between. The length of the CDR3 is 13 residues. Germline V gene lookup returns CDR1 SEHNR and CDR2 FQNEAQ (reference sequence). CDR3 residues: CASTQAGANVLTF. The CDR3, as DNA: TGTGCCAGCACCCAAGCTGGGGCCAACGTCCTGACTTTC.

This clonotype was found a few times. This rearrangement joins TRBV3-1 to TRBJ2-1; possible D gene TRBD2, 6 bases. The germline CDR1 and CDR2 sequences are LGHDT and YNNKEL (reference sequence). The CDR3 is made up of 15 amino acids. Between the trimmed V and J ends, which lost 2 bases and 4 bases, there was a span of 12 bases. The CDR3 bases are TGTGCCAGCAGCCAACCTCGGGACTCTTACAATGAGCAGTTCTTC. This codes for CASSQPRDSYNEQFF.

This clonotype turned up a few times. The gene calls are TRBV5-1 and TRBJ2-3, with a possible D match to TRBD2 (5 bases). The CDR3 is 14 residues long. In germline, CDR1 is SGHRS, CDR2 YFSETQ. Trimming took 4 bases from V and 4 from J, leaving 13 bases between them. CDR3 DNA: TGCGCCAGCAGCATGGGTGGAGGTGCAGATACGCAGTATTTT. As protein: CASSMGGGADTQYF.

The chain couples TRBV4-2 to TRBJ1-4, with D unresolved. In germline, CDR1 is LGHNA, CDR2 YNFKEQ. This CDR3 is built from 16 residues. V was clipped by 0 bases and J by 4 bases, with 12 bases between them. CDR3 sequence (DNA): TGTGCCAGCAGCCAAGATCGGAGGCGGCTTAATGAAAAACTGTTTTTT. It encodes CASSQDRRRLNEKLFF.